Below, 7 T cell receptor beta chains from the same sample are listed, as sequenced in a study of CD8 T cells in Susac syndrome. The RNA input was roughly 0.45 to 1 ug, and it was reverse transcribed with random hexamers. TCRdb called the immunoSEQ multiplex PCR reads again in MiXCR, with one record for every CDR3 protein. Of roughly 200,000 distinct CDR3 sequences in the sample, 85% to 95% were seen once. What was sequenced was CD4+ T cells from PBMCs. These receptors came from a human donor in good health.

The gene calls are TRBV5-1 and TRBJ1-5, with TRBD1 matching 12 bases. CDR1 and CDR2 from the germline V gene are SGHRS and YFSETQ. J lost 5 bases, V lost 4 bases, and 4 bases had no gene match. The CDR3 is 15 amino acids. The CDR3 is CASSAGTGGDQPQHF. The CDR3 nucleotides read TGCGCCAGCAGCGCCGGGACAGGGGGCGATCAGCCCCAGCATTTT.

CDR3 DNA sequence: TGCAGCGTTGGACAGGGGAATGGCTACACCTTC. Translation gives CSVGQGNGYTF. The chain couples TRBV29-1 to TRBJ1-2, with 8 bases matching TRBD1. The CDR3 sequence is 11 residues long. Germline values: CDR1 SQVTM, CDR2 ANQGSEA. Trimming took 4 bases from V and 6 from J; bases not matched to a gene: 1.

The genes are TRBV5-4 and TRBJ2-1; D is uncertain. V shed 3 bases and J shed 7 bases, with 17 bases lying between them. CDR3 length equals 15 residues. Germline V gene data show CDR1 as SGHNT and CDR2 as YYREEE (reference sequence). The CDR3 DNA reads TGTGCCAGCAGCTCGCCAAGTAGGGCTAGAAATGAGCAGTTCTTC. Its translation: CASSSPSRARNEQFF.

V and J are TRBV28 and TRBJ2-4, with TRBD1 identical over 7 bases. The CDR3 has 15 residues. V shed 4 bases, J shed 6 bases, and the junction held 9 bases outside the gene matches. Germline CDR1 and CDR2: MDHEN and SYDVKM. CDR3 residues: CASSSTQGILNIQYF. In DNA, the CDR3 is TGTGCCAGCAGTTCAACACAGGGGATTTTAAACATTCAGTACTTC. The variable domain in full, with the rest retrieved from reference TRBV28 and TRBJ2-4, is DVKVTQSSRYLVKRTGEKVFLECVQDMDHENMFWYRQDPGLGLRLIYFSYDVKMKEKGDIPEGYSVSREKKERFSLILESASTNQTSMYLCASSSTQGILNIQYFGAGTRLSVL.

J is TRBJ1-1 and V is TRBV7-9, with D possibly TRBD1 on 5 matching bases. Trimming took 7 bases from V and 0 from J, leaving 18 bases between them. CDR1 is SEHNR and CDR2 is FQNEAQ in the germline V gene (reference sequence). The CDR3 totals 16 residues. The CDR3 protein is CASTFLRGALNTEAFF. In DNA, the CDR3 is TGTGCCAGCACCTTCCTGAGAGGGGCGTTGAACACTGAAGCTTTCTTT.

V gene TRBV30 combines with J gene TRBJ1-1; D not certain. V lost 4 bases and J lost 0, with 9 bases in between. From germline, CDR1 is GTSNPN and CDR2 SVGIG (reference sequence). This CDR3 comprises 13 residues. The CDR3 bases are TGTGCCTGGACAAGCACCATGAACACTGAAGCTTTCTTT. Amino acid sequence: CAWTSTMNTEAFF.

The rearrangement uses TRBV3-1 and TRBJ1-6, with D possibly being TRBD1 (5 bases). There are 16 residues in the CDR3. Germline V gene data show CDR1 as LGHDT and CDR2 as YNNKEL (reference sequence). Trimming left V 0 bases short and J 7 bases short, with 13 bases between. The CDR3 here is CASSQDKGRGNSPLHF. In DNA, the CDR3 is TGTGCCAGCAGCCAAGATAAAGGCCGGGGGAATTCACCCCTCCACTTT.